The rows below give T cell receptor beta chains drawn from one sample of a study of cytomegalovirus exposure and HLA in healthy donors. The assay was immunoSEQ multiplex PCR, and TCRdb's table has in-frame clones only and misses some. The sample includes approximately 160,000 clones, more than 80% of them seen just once. The source material was PBMCs. The receptors shown here come from a woman between 18 and 30 years old in good health and CMV-seropositive. Both conserved end residues are part of each CDR3. Fields, in order: J gene, clone size, D gene, V gene, CDR3 protein, CDR3 DNA. The D gene is left open where the match is weak. Rows may omit the clone size; those that give it use once, few, many or a size class.

j_gene: TRBJ2-1; abundance: -; d_gene: TRBD2; v_gene: TRBV4-2; CDR3aa: CASSPTSGAVYNEQFF; CDR3nt: TGTGCCAGCAGCCCTACTAGCGGAGCCGTCTACAATGAGCAGTTCTTC
j_gene: TRBJ2-5; abundance: once; d_gene: TRBD2; v_gene: TRBV7-9; CDR3aa: CASRPGLAGGPEQETQYF; CDR3nt: TGTGCCAGTCGACCCGGACTAGCGGGAGGGCCCGAACAAGAGACCCAGTACTTC
j_gene: TRBJ2-5; abundance: once; d_gene: TRBD2; v_gene: TRBV18; CDR3aa: CASSRRLAGDGETQYF; CDR3nt: TGTGCCAGCTCACGTCGGCTAGCGGGAGACGGTGAGACCCAGTACTTC
j_gene: TRBJ2-1; abundance: -; d_gene: -; v_gene: TRBV21-1; CDR3aa: CASSKVSRQGAAPCEQFF; CDR3nt: TGTGCCAGCAGCAAAGTTAGTAGACAGGGGGCTGCGCCGTGTGAGCAGTTCTTC
j_gene: TRBJ2-1; abundance: -; d_gene: TRBD2; v_gene: TRBV11-3; CDR3aa: CASSPGLASDNEQFF; CDR3nt: TGTGCCAGCAGCCCGGGACTAGCGAGCGACAATGAGCAGTTCTTC
j_gene: TRBJ1-2; abundance: -; d_gene: -; v_gene: TRBV4-2; CDR3aa: CASSQDGPEGYGYTF; CDR3nt: TGTGCCAGCAGCCAAGATGGGCCCGAAGGCTATGGCTACACCTTC
j_gene: TRBJ1-2; abundance: once; d_gene: -; v_gene: TRBV5-6; CDR3aa: CASSLGDSDYGYTF; CDR3nt: TGTGCCAGCAGCTTGGGCGACAGCGACTATGGCTACACCTTC
j_gene: TRBJ1-4; abundance: -; d_gene: TRBD1; v_gene: TRBV6-6; CDR3aa: CASSYSRDRVLLFF; CDR3nt: TGTGCCAGCAGTTACTCCCGGGACAGGGTATTGCTGTTTTTT
j_gene: TRBJ2-5; abundance: -; d_gene: -; v_gene: TRBV10-2; CDR3aa: CASSERGGQETQYF; CDR3nt: TGCGCCAGCAGTGAGAGGGGGGGTCAAGAGACCCAGTACTTC
j_gene: TRBJ1-5; abundance: -; d_gene: -; v_gene: TRBV6-6; CDR3aa: CASSSLGGPQHF; CDR3nt: TGTGCCAGCAGTTCGTTGGGGGGGCCCCAGCATTTT
j_gene: TRBJ2-7; abundance: -; d_gene: -; v_gene: TRBV29-1; CDR3aa: CSVVRRGVEDEQYF; CDR3nt: TGCAGCGTTGTACGCAGGGGGGTTGAGGACGAGCAGTACTTC
j_gene: TRBJ1-2; abundance: -; d_gene: TRBD1; v_gene: TRBV28; CDR3aa: CASTHGQVTSYGYTF; CDR3nt: TGTGCCAGCACCCACGGACAGGTTACCTCCTATGGCTACACCTTC
j_gene: TRBJ1-2; abundance: -; d_gene: TRBD1; v_gene: TRBV18; CDR3aa: CASSRLLQGAMPYGYTF; CDR3nt: TGTGCCAGCTCCCGACTGTTACAGGGGGCAATGCCCTATGGCTACACCTTC
j_gene: TRBJ2-1; abundance: -; d_gene: -; v_gene: TRBV7-9; CDR3aa: CASSHRLGQSSYNEQFF; CDR3nt: TGTGCCAGCAGCCACCGTCTCGGACAGAGCTCCTACAATGAGCAGTTCTTC
j_gene: TRBJ1-5; abundance: -; d_gene: -; v_gene: TRBV6-6; CDR3aa: CASSSGSNQPQHF; CDR3nt: TGTGCCAGCAGCTCCGGGAGCAATCAGCCCCAGCATTTT
j_gene: TRBJ2-4; abundance: -; d_gene: TRBD2; v_gene: TRBV6-1; CDR3aa: CASSELRGDIQYF; CDR3nt: TGTGCCAGCAGTGAATTACGGGGGGACATTCAGTACTTC